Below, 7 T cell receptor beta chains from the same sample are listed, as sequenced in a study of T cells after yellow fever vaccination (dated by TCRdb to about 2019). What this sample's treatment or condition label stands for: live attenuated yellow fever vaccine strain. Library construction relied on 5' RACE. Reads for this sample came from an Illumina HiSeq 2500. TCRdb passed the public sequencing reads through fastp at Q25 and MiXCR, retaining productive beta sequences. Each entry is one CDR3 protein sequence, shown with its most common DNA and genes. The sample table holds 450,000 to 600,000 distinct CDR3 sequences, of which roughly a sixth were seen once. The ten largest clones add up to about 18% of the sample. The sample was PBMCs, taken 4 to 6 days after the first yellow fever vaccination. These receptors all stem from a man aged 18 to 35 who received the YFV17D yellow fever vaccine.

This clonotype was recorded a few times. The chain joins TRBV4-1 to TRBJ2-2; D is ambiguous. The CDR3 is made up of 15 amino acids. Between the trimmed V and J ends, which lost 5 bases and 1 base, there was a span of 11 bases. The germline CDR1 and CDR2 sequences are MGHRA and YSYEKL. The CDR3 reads CASSSQSLNTGELFF. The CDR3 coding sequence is TGCGCCAGCAGCTCCCAATCGCTGAACACCGGGGAGCTGTTTTTT.

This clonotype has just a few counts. The DNA for the CDR3 is TGCGCCAGCAGCTTGGCGCAGGCATCCTACAATTATGGCTACACCTTC. It translates to CASSLAQASYNYGYTF. This chain joins TRBV5-1 and TRBJ1-2; D not resolved. Trimming took 0 bases from V and 5 from J, leaving 17 bases between them. CDR3 size: 16 residues. CDR1 and CDR2 (germline): SGHRS, YFSETQ.

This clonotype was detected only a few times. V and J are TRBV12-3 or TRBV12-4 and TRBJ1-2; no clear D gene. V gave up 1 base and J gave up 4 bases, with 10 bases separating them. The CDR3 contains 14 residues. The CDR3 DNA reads TGTGCCAGCAGTTTAGGGGAGGAAATCTATGGCTACACCTTC. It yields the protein CASSLGEEIYGYTF.

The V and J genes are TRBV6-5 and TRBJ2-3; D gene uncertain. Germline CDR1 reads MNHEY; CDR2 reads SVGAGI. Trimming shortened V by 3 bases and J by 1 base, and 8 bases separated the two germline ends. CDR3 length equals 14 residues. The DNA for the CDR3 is TGTGCCAGCAGTTATGGACGAGGCACAGATACGCAGTATTTT. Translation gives CASSYGRGTDTQYF.

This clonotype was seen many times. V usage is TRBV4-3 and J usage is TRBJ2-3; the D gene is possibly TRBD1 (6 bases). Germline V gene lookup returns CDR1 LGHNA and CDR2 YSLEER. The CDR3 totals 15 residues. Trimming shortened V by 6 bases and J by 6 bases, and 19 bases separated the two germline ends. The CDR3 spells CASRLQGKNTDTQYF. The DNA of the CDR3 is TGCGCCAGCAGACTCCAGGGGAAGAACACGGATACGCAGTATTTT.

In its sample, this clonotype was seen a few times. This chain's CDR3 is CASCALAGTSTDTQYF. The CDR3 DNA reads TGTGCCAGCTGCGCTTTGGCCGGAACGAGCACAGATACGCAGTATTTT. J is TRBJ2-3 and V is TRBV2; D is unclear. The V gene's germline CDR1 is SNHLY and CDR2 FYNNEI. The CDR3 has 16 residues. Trimming shortened V by 8 bases and J by 0 bases, and 18 bases separated the two germline ends.

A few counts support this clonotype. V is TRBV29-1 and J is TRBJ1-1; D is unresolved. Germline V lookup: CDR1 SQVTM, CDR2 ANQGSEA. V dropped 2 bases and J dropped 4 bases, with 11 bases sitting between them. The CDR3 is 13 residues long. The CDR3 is CSVESISLTEAFF. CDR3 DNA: TGCAGCGTTGAAAGTATCAGCCTCACTGAAGCTTTCTTT.